The clone carrying this TCR beta chain was observed a handful of times. Antigen: not known. The data originate from a study of response to subunit inactivated influenza vaccine. In TCRdb, the RT-PCR reads were re-called with MiXCR into one record per CDR3 protein. The top ten hold roughly 3% of the sample, which has about 500,000 distinct CDR3 sequences, 15% to 20% seen once. Points from the study as a whole: Each seasonal influenza vaccination, the authors suggested, recruits few new T cells.

With 1 base removed from V and 3 bases from J, the gap between germline ends came to 11 bases. Germline CDR1 SGHKS, CDR2 YYEKEE (reference sequence). The CDR3 length is 15 residues. This sample comprised CD4+ T cells sorted from PBMCs, obtained 23 to 25 months after vaccination. The receptor was derived from a man in his fifties or sixties who received an inactivated influenza vaccine. This sequence joins TRBV5-5 and TRBJ1-5, with a possible D match to TRBD1 (6 bases). The CDR3 loop is CASSLRYRDNQPQHF. In DNA, the CDR3 is TGTGCCAGCAGCTTGAGGTACAGGGACAATCAGCCCCAGCATTTT.